This T cell receptor beta chain was captured by sequencing in a study of yellow fever vaccine responses in identical twins. Overall study findings and caveats: Twins' T cell vaccine responses reportedly looked partly convergent, partly personalized.

The CDR3 runs 13 residues. V was cut by 4 bases and J by 2 bases, with 12 bases left in between. Germline V CDR1 and CDR2: SQVTM, ANQGSEA. As to this clonotype: Its antigen is still unknown.

TCRdb itself ran the RT-PCR reads through MiXCR, one entry per CDR3 protein. The data hold about 1,700 distinct CDR3 sequences, with approximately 87% observed a single time. The input for sequencing was T cells from blood (PBMCs), unsorted or a sorted subset (not recorded which), taken before or after yellow fever vaccination (not recorded which). The TCR sequence derives from a woman under 30 who received the yellow fever vaccine. The chain is built from TRBV29-1 and TRBJ2-7, with D maybe TRBD1 (6 bases). The CDR3 here is CSVGQAAPYEQYF. The CDR3 nucleotides read TGCAGCGTTGGACAGGCGGCCCCCTACGAGCAGTACTTC.